The 24 T cell receptor beta chains below come from one sample, sequenced in a study of blood T cell repertoires in COVID-19. Some clones are missing from TCRdb's copy, which holds only in-frame ones; the method was immunoSEQ multiplex PCR. The table shows 35,000 to 50,000 clones, with roughly nine tenths occurring only once. Input material: peripheral blood. The receptors derive from an older man with active COVID-19.

The chain employs TRBV7-3 and TRBJ2-1; 15 bases fit TRBD2. Germline assignment: CDR1 SGHTA and CDR2 FQGTGA. CDR3 length: 18 residues. V dropped 0 bases and J dropped 1; count of bases not matched to a gene: 1. This CDR3 is CASSLTGLAGGSYNEQFF. The CDR3 bases are TGTGCCAGCAGCTTAACAGGACTAGCGGGGGGGTCCTACAATGAGCAGTTCTTC.

This chain joins TRBV5-4 and TRBJ2-3, with 7 bases identical to TRBD1. J lost 4 bases, V lost 0 bases, and 5 bases had no gene match. CDR3 length: 15 amino acids. Per germline, CDR1 SGHNT and CDR2 YYREEE (reference sequence). CDR3 DNA: TGTGCCAGCAGCTTGGACAGGGGTAGGGCAGATACGCAGTATTTT. Translated: CASSLDRGRADTQYF.

This clone has more than one count but fewer than ten. V is TRBV27 and J is TRBJ1-1; possibly TRBD1 for D (6 bases). V was clipped by 1 base and J by 2 bases, with 20 bases between them. Germline V gene sequence: CDR1 MNHEY, CDR2 SMNVEV (reference sequence). This CDR3 is 18 amino acids long. CDR3 sequence: CASSLYARNTGQNTEAFF. The DNA of the CDR3 is TGTGCCAGCAGTTTATATGCCCGGAACACAGGGCAAAACACTGAAGCTTTCTTT.

The chain is built from TRBV6-2 or TRBV6-3 and TRBJ1-1; no clear D. In germline, CDR1 is MNHEY, CDR2 SVGEGT. CDR3 length: 14 amino acids. Trimming pared 5 bases from V and 2 bases from J, leaving 12 bases between. The CDR3: CASSGPPSNTEAFF. The CDR3 DNA follows: TGTGCCAGCAGTGGCCCCCCCTCTAACACTGAAGCTTTCTTT.

The chain couples TRBV6-5 to TRBJ1-1; TRBD1 matches at 7 bases. There are 14 residues in the CDR3. CDR1 and CDR2 (germline): MNHEY, SVGAGI. With 2 bases clipped from V and 7 bases from J, the junction kept 7 bases outside the gene matches. This CDR3 reads CASSYTPDRDEAFF. The CDR3 bases are TGTGCCAGCAGTTACACCCCTGACAGGGATGAAGCTTTCTTT.

The rearrangement uses TRBV19 and TRBJ2-2, with 9 bases aligning to TRBD1. The CDR3 loop spans 15 amino acids. Losses at the gene ends were 5 bases for V and 0 bases for J; bases not matched to a gene: 1. Germline CDR1 LNHDA, CDR2 SQIVND (reference sequence). This CDR3 reads CASSWDRANTGELFF. The CDR3 nucleotides read TGTGCCAGTAGTTGGGACAGGGCGAACACCGGGGAGCTGTTTTTT.

This clone was seen only once. The chain joins TRBV5-1 to TRBJ1-1; D is ambiguous. Trimming pared 4 bases from V and 6 bases from J, leaving 7 bases between. The V gene's germline CDR1 is SGHRS and CDR2 YFSETQ. The CDR3 contains 11 residues. The CDR3 loop reads CASSRGPEAFF. CDR3 DNA sequence: TGCGCCAGCAGCCGAGGGCCTGAAGCTTTCTTT.

The V call is TRBV18, the J call TRBJ2-3; possible D gene TRBD1, 7 bases. The CDR3 has 15 residues. In germline, CDR1 is KGHSH, CDR2 LQKENI. V was clipped by 2 bases and J by 3 bases, with 12 bases between them. The chain's CDR3 is CASSPLAGGTDTQYF. CDR3 coding DNA: TGTGCCAGCTCACCATTGGCAGGGGGGACAGATACGCAGTATTTT.

V usage is TRBV18 and J usage is TRBJ2-7; 8 positions agree with TRBD1. The germline V gene encodes CDR1 KGHSH and CDR2 LQKENI. The CDR3 runs 14 residues. J was trimmed by 4 bases and V by 0 bases; bases with no gene match: 2. The chain's CDR3 is CASSPPTGAYEQYF. CDR3 bases: TGTGCCAGCTCACCACCGACAGGGGCGTACGAGCAGTACTTC.

The chain couples TRBV4-3 to TRBJ2-7, with D unclear. Germline V gene sequence: CDR1 LGHNA, CDR2 YSLEER. V was shortened by 0 bases and J by 6 bases, with 9 bases between the two germline ends. The CDR3 is made up of 13 amino acids. The CDR3 nucleotides read TGCGCCAGCAGCCAAGATACTGGTCGCGAGCAGTACTTC. Its protein is CASSQDTGREQYF.

The chain uses TRBV18 and TRBJ2-2; D is ambiguous. The CDR3 is 14 amino acids. Germline CDR1 and CDR2: KGHSH and LQKENI. With 1 base removed from V and 2 bases from J, the gap between germline ends came to 5 bases. The CDR3 loop reads CASSPRANTGELFF. The CDR3, as DNA: TGTGCCAGCTCACCACGGGCAAACACCGGGGAGCTGTTTTTT. The variable domain in full, with the rest retrieved from reference TRBV18 and TRBJ2-2, is NAGVMQNPRHLVRRRGQEARLRCSPMKGHSHVYWYRQLPEEGLKFMVYLQKENIIDESGMPKERFSAEFPKEGPSILRIQQVVRGDSAAYFCASSPRANTGELFFGEGSRLTVL.

This clone has only one observation. Written as DNA, the CDR3 is TGTGCCAGCAGCTTAGTGGGACAGAAGTACTTC. It is translated as CASSLVGQKYF. The chain carries TRBV7-2 and TRBJ2-7, with TRBD1 identical over 7 bases. From germline, CDR1 is SGHTA and CDR2 FQGNSA. With 1 base clipped from V and 11 bases from J, the junction kept 2 bases outside the gene matches. The CDR3 covers 11 residues.

V gene TRBV11-2 combines with J gene TRBJ1-2; a weak D match, TRBD1 (6 bases). The length of the CDR3 is 15 residues. The V gene lost 5 bases and the J gene lost 3 bases, with 16 bases spanning the gap. Germline V gene lookup returns CDR1 SGHAT and CDR2 FQNNGV. Here the CDR3 reads CASSVGGQGHYGYTF. CDR3 DNA: TGTGCCAGCAGCGTAGGGGGTCAGGGCCACTATGGCTACACCTTC.

The chain couples TRBV6-5 to TRBJ2-7; the match to TRBD1 covers 7 bases. CDR1 and CDR2 from the germline V gene are MNHEY and SVGAGI. Trimming cost V 0 bases and J 2 bases; bases outside gene matches: 1. The CDR3 has 14 amino acids. The CDR3 loop reads CASSYSRGPYEQYF. For the CDR3, the DNA is TGTGCCAGCAGTTACTCAAGGGGGCCCTACGAGCAGTACTTC.

The chain links TRBV5-1 to TRBJ2-2; 7 bases align to TRBD2. The CDR3 is made up of 15 amino acids. Germline CDR1 is SGHRS and CDR2 is YFSETQ. J lost 5 bases, V lost 0 bases, and 4 bases had no gene match. The CDR3 bases are TGCGCCAGCAGCTTGGCGGTGGGGGGGACCGGGGAGCTGTTTTTT. It translates to CASSLAVGGTGELFF.

The chain employs TRBV19 and TRBJ2-4; TRBD2 is a possible D gene (6 bases). Trimming shortened V by 5 bases and J by 0 bases, and 14 bases separated the two germline ends. This CDR3 has 16 residues. Germline CDR1 is LNHDA and CDR2 is SQIVND (reference sequence). The CDR3 nucleotides read TGTGCCAGTAGTCCCCTGGGGGGACTAGCCAAAAACATTCAGTACTTC. It is translated as CASSPLGGLAKNIQYF. Full variable domain (rest looked up from reference TRBV19 and TRBJ2-4): DGGITQSPKYLFRKEGQNVTLSCEQNLNHDAMYWYRQDPGQGLRLIYYSQIVNDFQKGDIAEGYSVSREKKESFPLTVTSAQKNPTAFYLCASSPLGGLAKNIQYFGAGTRLSVL.

J is TRBJ2-2 and V is TRBV5-6; TRBD2 matches 8 bases. In germline, CDR1 is SGHDT, CDR2 YYEEEE. With V trimmed by 0 bases and J by 4 bases, 8 bases remained unmatched. The CDR3 runs 17 residues. CDR3 sequence (DNA): TGTGCCAGCAGCTTGGCCATTAGCGGGGCCTCCACCGGGGAGCTGTTTTTT. Translation gives CASSLAISGASTGELFF.

The chain links TRBV5-1 to TRBJ2-1, with D possibly matching TRBD1 (6 bases). The CDR3 runs to 13 residues. V was shortened by 5 bases and J by 5 bases, with 11 bases between the two germline ends. Germline V gene data show CDR1 as SGHRS and CDR2 as YFSETQ. The CDR3 coding sequence is TGCGCCAGCAGGGAAGGACAGAACAATGAGCAGTTCTTC. Encoded protein: CASREGQNNEQFF.

This clone was observed once. The gene calls are TRBV5-6 and TRBJ1-4; TRBD1 matches 10 bases. Germline CDR1 reads SGHDT; CDR2 reads YYEEEE. Trimming took 6 bases from V and 2 from J; bases not matched to a gene: 13. The CDR3 runs to 18 residues. The CDR3 region is CASTPQGDRGLTNEKLFF. For the CDR3, the DNA is TGTGCCAGCACCCCTCAGGGGGACAGGGGACTTACTAATGAAAAACTGTTTTTT.

CDR3 region: CASSEMTDYEQYF. Here the CDR3 DNA reads TGTGCCAGCAGTGAAATGACAGACTACGAGCAGTACTTC. The chain links TRBV6-1 to TRBJ2-7; the D gene is possibly TRBD1 (5 bases). Trimming left V 2 bases short and J 3 bases short, with 8 bases between. Per germline, CDR1 MNHNS and CDR2 SASEGT. The CDR3 covers 13 residues.

The CDR3 here is CASSGPGGAKPYNEQFF. CDR3 DNA: TGTGCCAGCAGTGGGCCCGGAGGGGCAAAACCTTACAATGAGCAGTTCTTC. This rearrangement joins TRBV6-2 or TRBV6-3 to TRBJ2-1, with D tentatively TRBD2 (6 bases). Germline-derived CDR1 and CDR2 are MNHEY and SVGEGT. Trimming pared 5 bases from V and 4 bases from J, leaving 21 bases between. The CDR3 sequence is 17 residues long.

Only one count was recorded for this clone. The J gene is TRBJ2-1, the V gene TRBV4-3; 12 positions match TRBD2. CDR3 size: 17 residues. V lost 4 bases and J lost 7; bases outside the gene matches: 11. In germline, CDR1 is LGHNA, CDR2 YSLEER. The CDR3 loop is CASSLGAASGGGNEQFF. Written as DNA, the CDR3 is TGCGCCAGCAGCCTCGGGGCGGCTAGCGGGGGGGGGAATGAGCAGTTCTTC.

The chain links TRBV19 to TRBJ2-2; 8 nucleotides line up with TRBD1. Unmatched junction bases numbered 4, after V lost 11 bases and J lost 5 bases. This CDR3 is 12 amino acids long. The germline CDR1 and CDR2 sequences are LNHDA and SQIVND (reference sequence). The CDR3 DNA sequence: TGTGCCGTTAGACAGGGGACCGGGGAGCTGTTTTTT. Protein: CAVRQGTGELFF. Supplemented by reference TRBV19 and TRBJ2-2, the full variable domain reads DGGITQSPKYLFRKEGQNVTLSCEQNLNHDAMYWYRQDPGQGLRLIYYSQIVNDFQKGDIAEGYSVSREKKESFPLTVTSAQKNPTAFYLCAVRQGTGELFFGEGSRLTVL.

This clone occurred once. The chain recombines TRBV6-6 with TRBJ1-6, with 7 bases identical to TRBD1. This CDR3 region has 15 residues. Trimming at V came to 0 bases and at J to 8 bases, leaving 4 bases not matched to a gene. The V gene's germline CDR1 is MNHNY and CDR2 SVGAGI (reference sequence). The CDR3 DNA follows: TGTGCCAGCAGTTACTCAGACAGGGTATATTCACCCCTCCACTTT. Protein sequence: CASSYSDRVYSPLHF.